This T cell receptor (beta chain) was found in a study of a mutant IDH1 vaccine in newly diagnosed glioma. Concerning this clone: Its target is not known.

The CDR3 has 15 amino acids. The V gene lost 4 bases and the J gene lost 5 bases, with 17 bases spanning the gap. CDR1 and CDR2 from the germline V gene are LGHNA and YSLEER. Assay: immunoSEQ multiplex PCR; the TCRdb copy retains only in-frame clones and omits some. The data hold about 25,000 clones, with about three quarters observed a single time. Time point noted: week 5, during vaccination. In every dose of vaccine, 300 ug of mutant IDH1 20-mer peptide was given alongside topical imiquimod. The starting material was PBMCs, obtained from a glioma patient whose treatment included an IDH1 peptide vaccine. This receptor was identified in a man aged 35 to 55 with glioma. The chain employs TRBV4-3 and TRBJ1-1; a weak D match, TRBD1 (6 bases). DNA of the CDR3: TGCGCCAGCAGCCCCCGGGGGGGCGGAGAAACTGAAGCTTTCTTT. Its protein is CASSPRGGGETEAFF.